Listed here is a single T cell receptor (beta chain). Its matching antigen is unknown. This entry comes from a study of CD8+ T cells in alopecia areata. Study details: Treated patients received oral tofacitinib, 5 to 10 mg twice daily. Tofacitinib lasted 6 to 18 months, then 6 months off drug. Study-level findings and limits: Under tofacitinib, fewer expanded CD8+ clones appeared among the top 100 scalp clones.

Reverse transcription of extracted RNA yielded cDNA, which provided the sequencing template. Assay: immunoSEQ multiplex PCR; the TCRdb copy retains only in-frame clones and omits some. The profile shows around 100,000 clones, roughly 56% of them singletons. Germline CDR1 reads MDHEN; CDR2 reads SYDVKM. Trimming pared 6 bases from V and 7 bases from J, leaving 13 bases between. The CDR3 totals 13 residues. Sample treatment: oral pan-JAK inhibitor, 5-10 mg twice daily. Those with alopecia areata gave lesional scalp punch biopsies and peripheral blood. The chain has TRBV28 and TRBJ1-5; D unresolved. Specimen: CD4+ T cells sorted from blood, collected at week 24, from a patient treated with tofacitinib. The source is a human donor with alopecia areata. Here the CDR3 reads CASRWEGKQPQHF. DNA for the CDR3: TGTGCCAGCAGATGGGAGGGAAAACAGCCCCAGCATTTT.